A selection of T cell receptor beta chains follows, all from one sample in a study of response to subunit inactivated influenza vaccine. TCRdb reprocessed the RT-PCR reads via MiXCR and lists one record per CDR3 protein. The sample has 150,000 to 200,000 distinct CDR3 sequences; approximately 12% are singletons. Sequenced material: CD8+ T cells sorted from PBMCs, taken less than 30 months after vaccination. All receptors come from a man aged 45-69 years who received an inactivated influenza vaccine. CDR3s include the opening cysteine and the closing phenylalanine or tryptophan. The D gene is left open where the match is weak. Part of the rows lack a size; the others show once, few, many or a class for expanded clones.

V gene: TRBV5-6; clone size: -; J gene: TRBJ1-5; D gene: -; CDR3 DNA: TGTGCCAGCAACCTTGAGACGAGGACAGCATATAGCAATCAGCCCCAGCATTTT; CDR3 protein: CASNLETRTAYSNQPQHF
V gene: TRBV15; clone size: many; J gene: TRBJ2-7; D gene: -; CDR3 DNA: TGTGCCACCAGCAGAGATCTTCCCTACGAGCAGTACTTC; CDR3 protein: CATSRDLPYEQYF
V gene: TRBV10-3; clone size: many; J gene: TRBJ2-7; D gene: -; CDR3 DNA: TGTGCCGTCCGGGACGGAGATTCCTACGAGCAGTACTTC; CDR3 protein: CAVRDGDSYEQYF
V gene: TRBV19; clone size: many; J gene: TRBJ2-1; D gene: -; CDR3 DNA: TGTGCCAGTAACCTAGGGGGATACAATGAGCAGTTCTTC; CDR3 protein: CASNLGGYNEQFF
V gene: TRBV4-3; clone size: many; J gene: TRBJ2-1; D gene: -; CDR3 DNA: TGCGCCAGCAGCCAGGGCAGTAGCTCCTACAATGAGCAGTTCTTC; CDR3 protein: CASSQGSSSYNEQFF
V gene: TRBV20-1; clone size: -; J gene: TRBJ2-3; D gene: -; CDR3 DNA: TGCAGTGCTAGAGTCCTAGGGAAATACACAGATACGCAGTATTTT; CDR3 protein: CSARVLGKYTDTQYF
V gene: TRBV5-1; clone size: -; J gene: TRBJ2-2; D gene: TRBD2; CDR3 DNA: TGCGCCACTGGACTAGCCCAGGGCGGGGAGCTGTTTTTT; CDR3 protein: CATGLAQGGELFF
V gene: TRBV20-1; clone size: many; J gene: TRBJ2-2; D gene: -; CDR3 DNA: TGCAGTGCTTCTGATATGGGGCGATCCGGGGAGCTGTTTTTT; CDR3 protein: CSASDMGRSGELFF
V gene: TRBV7-8; clone size: -; J gene: TRBJ2-7; D gene: TRBD2; CDR3 DNA: TGTGCCAGCAGCCCGGGACTAGCGGGAAAGGCGATCTACGAGCAGTACTTC; CDR3 protein: CASSPGLAGKAIYEQYF
V gene: TRBV4-1; clone size: -; J gene: TRBJ2-2; D gene: -; CDR3 DNA: TGCGCCAGCAGCCTTCTGGTGGGGGCCGGGGAGCTGTTTTTT; CDR3 protein: CASSLLVGAGELFF
V gene: TRBV28; clone size: few; J gene: TRBJ2-5; D gene: -; CDR3 DNA: TGTGCCAGCAGTTTAAGTGACAGAGGTGGGGAGACCCAGTACTTC; CDR3 protein: CASSLSDRGGETQYF